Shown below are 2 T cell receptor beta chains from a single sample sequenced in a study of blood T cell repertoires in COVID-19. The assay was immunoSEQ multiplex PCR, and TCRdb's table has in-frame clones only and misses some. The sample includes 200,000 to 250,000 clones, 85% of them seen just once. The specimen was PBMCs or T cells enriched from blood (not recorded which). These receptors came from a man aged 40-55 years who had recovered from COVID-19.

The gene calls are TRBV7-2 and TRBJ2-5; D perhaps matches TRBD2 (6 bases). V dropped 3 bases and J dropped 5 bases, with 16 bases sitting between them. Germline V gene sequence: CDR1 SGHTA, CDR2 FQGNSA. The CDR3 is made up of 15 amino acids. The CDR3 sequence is CASSLTSKAAETQYF. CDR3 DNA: TGTGCCAGCAGCTTGACTAGTAAGGCGGCGGAGACCCAGTACTTC. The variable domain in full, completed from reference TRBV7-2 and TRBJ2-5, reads GAGVSQSPSNKVTEKGKDVELRCDPISGHTALYWYRQSLGQGLEFLIYFQGNSAPDKSGLPSDRFSAERTGGSVSTLTIQRTQQEDSAVYLCASSLTSKAAETQYFGPGTRLLVL.

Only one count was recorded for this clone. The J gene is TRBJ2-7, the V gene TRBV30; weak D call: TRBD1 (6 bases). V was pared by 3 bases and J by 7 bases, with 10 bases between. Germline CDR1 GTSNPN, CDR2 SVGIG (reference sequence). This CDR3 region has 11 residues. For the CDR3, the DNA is TGTGCCTGGAGCTTACAGGGAGAGCAGTACTTC. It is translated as CAWSLQGEQYF.